This T cell receptor (beta chain) was observed in a study of T cell responses to AZD1222 COVID-19 vaccine (dated by TCRdb to 2020 to 2023). For context, the study as a whole: A total of just over 230 trial participants underwent TCR sequencing, of whom roughly 210 had received two doses of AZD1222 and some 25 had received two doses of the MenACWY control vaccine. Enrollment into the trials was organized by age into subgroups of 18-55, 56-69 and 70-plus years, and those subgroups contained roughly 150, 30 and 60 TCR-sequenced participants, respectively. What the study reported, not specific to this receptor: Reportedly, close to half of the unique spike-specific TCRs recognized epitopes lying outside the regions that are mutated in the B.1.351 and B.1.1.7 variants. Because no samples from the day 14 peak response were available, repertoires could be characterized only after the peak T cell response. CD4 TCRs associated with the vaccine covered the entire spike protein, and the dominant responses were in regions 160-218 and 743-854. After two AZD1222 doses, spike-specific TCR breadth and depth were significantly higher than at day 0 and than in MenACWY recipients. The 56-69-year group was small, and its depth increase did not reach significance, likely because of low power. Participants were mostly white British and included more females than males, and it was suggested by the authors that clonal diversity may have been underestimated. Conclusions about previously exposed vaccinees were limited because only a handful of AZD1222 recipients were SARS-CoV-2 seropositive at baseline.

The CDR3 regions of human TCRbeta chains were subjected to immunosequencing. The authors' analysis ran thus. Repertoire TCRs were matched against a reference library of SARS-CoV-2-specific TCRs generated with the MIRA antigen-specificity platform. Breadth was defined as the fraction of unique TCRs that were SARS-CoV-2-associated. Depth was defined as the fraction of total T cells that were SARS-CoV-2-associated. Using the MIRA data, every spike-specific TCR was mapped to the spike region that the TCR reacted to and assigned to either a CD4 or a CD8 class. Log10-transformed breadth and depth values were compared by one-way ANOVA with Sidak's multiple comparisons tests. In TCRdb, the immuneACCESS table is reduced to in-frame sequences with V and J assigned. These tables do not hold every clone; where another copy was compared, an unresolved V gene accounts for under half, and the others remain unexplained. From that table come the V and J calls and clone size; the DNA was used to work out D and trimming. This sample is represented by 110,000 to 150,000 clones; around nine tenths of them were singletons. More than 3% of the sample is in the top ten clones.

What the time point label conveys for this sample: about 28 days (+/-7) after the second vaccine dose. Because spike-specific TCR depth and breadth did not differ between the two schedules, AZD1222 recipients who got a second dose at roughly 4 weeks were pooled with those who got a second dose at roughly 12 weeks. The vaccinee samples were drawn from two UK trials, COV001 and COV002, one of which was a single-blind randomized controlled phase 2/3 trial testing AZD1222 (ChAdOx1 nCoV-19) in healthy adults. For TCRbeta chain sequencing, PBMC samples were collected from trial participants at day 0 and at day 28 after the second dose. Notes on this clone: Its target antigen remains unknown. The sample holds no much larger clone one base away, and base qualities are not on file.

The CDR3 has 14 amino acids, counting the end cysteine and phenylalanine. Only the CDR3 part of the read is kept: 42 bases, read in frame from the first base. The germline V gene yields SGHRS for CDR1 and YFSETQ for CDR2. V was cut back by 0 bases and J by 8 bases, leaving a gap of 11 bases between them. The chain is encoded by TRBV5-1 joined to TRBJ1-4; the D gene is possibly TRBD1, with 5 bases matching. Sequences were derived from peripheral blood, sampled 28 days after the second AZD1222 dose. The TCR comes from an adult who received the AZD1222 COVID-19 vaccine. The DNA sequence reads TGCGCCAGCAGCTTGGACGGGACGGAAGAAAAACTGTTTTTT. This sequence encodes CASSLDGTEEKLFF.